Listed below are T cell receptor beta chains from one sample, sequenced in a study of Ad26.COV2.S vaccination and SARS-CoV-2 variants. Here immunoSEQ multiplex PCR was the method, and the copy in TCRdb shows in-frame clones only, minus some. Of hundreds of thousands of clones in the sample, 92% were seen once. The specimen comprised peripheral blood, sampled after recovery from COVID-19. The receptor source for this set is a human donor who had recovered from COVID-19. CDR3s include the opening cysteine and the closing phenylalanine or tryptophan. Each record gives: clone size, D gene, J gene, V gene, CDR3 protein, CDR3 DNA. A D gene is named only where the DNA matches it firmly. The size field is filled for only some rows; it gives once, few, many or a size class.

-	-	TRBJ2-3	TRBV11-3	CASSWGSMQYF	TGTGCCAGCAGCTGGGGTAGTATGCAGTATTTT
-	-	TRBJ2-3	TRBV4-1	CASSPGRSTDTQYF	TGCGCCAGCAGCCCGGGACGGAGCACAGATACGCAGTATTTT
-	-	TRBJ2-4	TRBV5-1	CASSLGRAGKNIQYF	TGCGCCAGCAGCTTAGGCAGGGCTGGCAAAAACATTCAGTACTTC
-	-	TRBJ1-2	TRBV4-1	CASSLKFGAGGYTF	TGCGCCAGCAGCCTTAAGTTTGGGGCGGGAGGCTACACCTTC
-	TRBD1	TRBJ1-4	TRBV7-6	CASSFRTGTNEKLFF	TGTGCCAGCAGCTTCCGGACAGGGACAAATGAAAAACTGTTTTTT
-	-	TRBJ1-5	TRBV5-8	CASSLGQGYSNQPQHF	TGTGCCAGCAGCTTAGGGCAGGGTTATAGCAATCAGCCCCAGCATTTT
once	-	TRBJ2-7	TRBV27	CASSPRWQRSSYEQYF	TGTGCCAGCAGTCCCCGTTGGCAGAGGAGCTCCTACGAGCAGTACTTC
-	-	TRBJ2-7	TRBV12-5	CASGLGMTGPLFEQYF	TGTGCTAGTGGTTTGGGGATGACGGGACCGCTATTCGAGCAGTACTTC
once	TRBD2	TRBJ2-1	TRBV2	CASRGGFGKHYNEQFF	TGTGCCAGCAGGGGGGGGTTCGGCAAACACTACAATGAGCAGTTCTTC
-	TRBD2	TRBJ2-2	TRBV28	CASSYALLAGGSNTGELFF	TGTGCCAGCAGTTACGCGCTACTAGCGGGGGGTTCGAACACCGGGGAGCTGTTTTTT
-	TRBD1	TRBJ1-2	TRBV6-2/TRBV6-3	CASSTGTGKANYGYTF	TGTGCCAGCAGCACCGGGACAGGGAAAGCTAACTATGGCTACACCTTC
-	-	TRBJ1-3	TRBV9	CASSRKSSGNTIYF	TGTGCCAGCAGCCGCAAAAGCTCTGGAAACACCATATATTTT
-	-	TRBJ2-7	TRBV11-3	CASSLGRAGEQYF	TGTGCCAGCAGCTTGGGCAGGGCTGGCGAGCAGTACTTC
-	-	TRBJ2-7	TRBV5-4	CASSLDSSSYEQYF	TGTGCCAGCAGCCTAGACAGTAGCTCCTACGAGCAGTACTTC
-	-	TRBJ2-2	TRBV2	CASSEAGTSNTGELFF	TGTGCCAGCAGTGAAGCCGGGACATCGAACACCGGGGAGCTGTTTTTT
-	-	TRBJ1-5	TRBV6-1	CASSDGVNQPQHF	TGTGCCAGCAGTGACGGAGTCAATCAGCCCCAGCATTTT
-	-	TRBJ1-4	TRBV12-1	CASSFGQGATNEKLFF	-
-	TRBD1	TRBJ2-3	TRBV5-1	CASSSGTVGDTQYF	TGCGCCAGCAGCTCCGGGACAGTTGGAGATACGCAGTATTTT
-	-	TRBJ1-1	TRBV18	CASSPAALNTEAFF	TGTGCCAGCTCACCCGCGGCACTGAACACTGAAGCTTTCTTT
-	-	TRBJ1-3	TRBV4-1	CASSQRNWTEYFISGNTIYF	TGCGCCAGCAGCCAACGGAACTGGACAGAGTACTTCATCTCTGGAAACACCATATATTTT
-	-	TRBJ2-2	TRBV24-1	CATSHPGRTGELFF	TGTGCCACCAGCCATCCAGGCCGTACCGGGGAGCTGTTTTTT
-	TRBD1	TRBJ2-5	TRBV5-4	CASSLRQGNQETQYF	TGTGCCAGCAGCTTAAGACAGGGGAACCAAGAGACCCAGTACTTC
-	-	TRBJ1-3	TRBV27	CASSTGIGNTIYF	TGTGCCAGCAGTACAGGAATCGGAAACACCATATATTTT
-	TRBD1	TRBJ1-1	TRBV2	CASTSDRGQSEAFF	TGTGCCAGCACCTCTGACAGGGGGCAGTCTGAAGCTTTCTTT
-	TRBD1	TRBJ2-7	TRBV19	CASTSGGPEQYF	TGTGCCAGTACCTCAGGGGGTCCCGAGCAGTACTTC
-	TRBD2	TRBJ2-4	TRBV27	CASSLSLAGAPGDIQYF	TGTGCCAGCAGTTTATCACTAGCGGGGGCTCCGGGGGACATTCAGTACTTC
-	-	TRBJ2-5	TRBV7-2	CASSLSEAGGYQETQYF	TGTGCCAGCAGCTTGAGTGAAGCAGGAGGGTACCAAGAGACCCAGTACTTC
-	-	TRBJ1-3	TRBV7-9	CASSLVAGNTIYF	TGTGCCAGCAGCTTAGTGGCTGGAAACACCATATATTTT
-	TRBD2	TRBJ2-7	TRBV25-1	CASSSGYEQYF	TGTGCCAGCTCTAGCGGATACGAGCAGTACTTC
-	TRBD1	TRBJ1-6	TRBV28	CATAWDRRSPLHF	TGTGCAACAGCGTGGGACAGGCGTTCACCCCTCCACTTT
once	-	TRBJ1-2	TRBV6-5	CASSYSAGTGYGYTF	TGTGCCAGCAGTTACTCGGCAGGGACGGGTTATGGCTACACCTTC
-	TRBD1	TRBJ1-1	TRBV6-5	CASRDRDRVNTEAFF	TGTGCCAGCAGGGACCGGGACAGGGTTAACACTGAAGCTTTCTTT
-	-	TRBJ2-5	TRBV4-2	CASSQEETQYF	TGTGCCAGCAGCCAAGAGGAGACCCAGTACTTC
-	-	TRBJ1-1	TRBV12-3/TRBV12-4	CASRGGSNTEAFF	TGTGCCAGCAGGGGGGGTTCGAACACTGAAGCTTTCTTT
-	TRBD2	TRBJ2-3	TRBV10-1	CASSDSGEATDTQYF	TGCGCCAGCAGTGATAGCGGGGAGGCCACAGATACGCAGTATTTT
-	-	TRBJ2-5	TRBV19	CASSTSQAQETQYF	TGTGCCAGTAGTACTTCACAGGCTCAAGAGACCCAGTACTTC
once	-	TRBJ2-7	TRBV5-5	CASSPGILSSYEQYF	TGTGCCAGCAGCCCCGGAATCCTGAGCTCCTACGAGCAGTACTTC
-	TRBD1	TRBJ1-2	TRBV7-6	CASSLRQGGNYGYTF	TGTGCCAGCAGCTTAAGACAGGGAGGGAACTATGGCTACACCTTC
-	-	TRBJ1-1	TRBV5-8	CASSFYLNTEAFF	TGTGCCAGCAGCTTTTACCTGAACACTGAAGCTTTCTTT
-	-	TRBJ1-4	TRBV5-1	CANPETDRPEGLATNEKLFF	TGCGCCAACCCCGAAACGGACAGACCAGAGGGCCTCGCAACTAATGAAAAACTGTTTTTT
-	-	TRBJ1-1	TRBV6-5	CASRAWGQTVEAFF	TGTGCCAGCAGGGCCTGGGGGCAGACGGTTGAAGCTTTCTTT
-	-	TRBJ2-6	TRBV12-3/TRBV12-4	CASSLSGANVLTF	TGTGCCAGCAGTTTATCTGGGGCCAACGTCCTGACTTTC
-	TRBD1	TRBJ2-5	TRBV5-1	CASSLADRGALETQYF	TGCGCCAGCAGCTTGGCAGACAGGGGGGCTCTTGAGACCCAGTACTTC
-	TRBD1	TRBJ1-6	TRBV27	CASSLVVRDRHNSPLHF	TGTGCCAGCAGTTTAGTCGTCAGGGACAGACATAATTCACCCCTCCACTTT
-	TRBD1	TRBJ1-4	TRBV19	CASSIREQGAFEELFF	TGTGCCAGTAGTATAAGGGAACAGGGGGCGTTTGAGGAACTGTTTTTT
-	-	TRBJ2-2	TRBV6-5	CASSYSEAFTGELFF	TGTGCCAGCAGTTACTCGGAGGCATTTACCGGGGAGCTGTTTTTT
once	-	TRBJ2-7	TRBV18	CASSSSYEQYF	TGTGCCAGCTCCAGCTCCTACGAGCAGTACTTC
-	-	TRBJ1-5	TRBV27	CASSLGGIDQPQHF	TGTGCCAGCAGTTTAGGAGGGATCGATCAGCCCCAGCATTTT
-	-	TRBJ1-5	TRBV7-9	CASSSENSGQPQHF	TGTGCCAGCAGCTCTGAAAATAGCGGGCAGCCCCAGCATTTT
-	TRBD1	TRBJ1-1	TRBV5-5	CASSLRDRKTEAFF	TGTGCCAGCAGCTTGAGGGACAGGAAGACTGAAGCTTTCTTT
few	-	TRBJ2-2	TRBV29-1	CSVESPASGAGELFF	TGCAGCGTTGAAAGCCCAGCCTCGGGAGCCGGGGAGCTGTTTTTT
-	TRBD2	TRBJ2-5	TRBV25-1	CASSVMGTGGLETQYF	TGTGCCAGCAGTGTGATGGGGACGGGGGGACTTGAGACCCAGTACTTC
-	-	TRBJ1-1	TRBV29-1	CSVHDITEAFF	TGCAGCGTTCATGACATAACTGAAGCTTTCTTT
-	-	TRBJ2-1	TRBV27	CASSVTGPEDEQFF	TGTGCCAGCAGTGTTACGGGACCGGAGGATGAGCAGTTCTTC
-	-	TRBJ2-3	TRBV5-6	CASSPRGSTDTQYF	TGTGCCAGCAGCCCGAGGGGGTCTACAGATACGCAGTATTTT
-	TRBD1	TRBJ2-7	TRBV19	CASSPRTGVPYEQYF	TGTGCCAGTAGTCCCAGGACAGGGGTCCCCTACGAGCAGTACTTC
-	TRBD1	TRBJ2-5	TRBV5-4	CASNARGRKAETQYF	TGTGCCAGCAACGCAAGGGGGCGGAAGGCTGAGACCCAGTACTTC